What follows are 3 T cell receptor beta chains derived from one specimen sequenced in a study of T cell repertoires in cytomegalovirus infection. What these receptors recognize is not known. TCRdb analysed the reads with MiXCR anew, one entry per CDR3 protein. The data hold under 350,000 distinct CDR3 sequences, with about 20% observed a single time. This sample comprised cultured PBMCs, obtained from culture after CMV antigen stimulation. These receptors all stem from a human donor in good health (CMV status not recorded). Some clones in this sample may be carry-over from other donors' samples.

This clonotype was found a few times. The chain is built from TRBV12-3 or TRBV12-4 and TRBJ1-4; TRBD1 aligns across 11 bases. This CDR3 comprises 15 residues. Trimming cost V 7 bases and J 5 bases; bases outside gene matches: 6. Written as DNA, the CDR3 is TGTGCCAGCAAACCGGGACAGGGGGGAAATGAAAAACTGTTTTTT. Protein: CASKPGQGGNEKLFF.

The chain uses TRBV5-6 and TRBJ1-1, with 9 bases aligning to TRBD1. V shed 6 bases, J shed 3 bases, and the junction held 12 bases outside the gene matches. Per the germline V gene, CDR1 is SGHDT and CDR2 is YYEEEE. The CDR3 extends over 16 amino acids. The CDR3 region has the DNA TGTGCCAGCACCCTACAAGGGACAGGGTCGGACACTGAAGCTTTCTTT. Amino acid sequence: CASTLQGTGSDTEAFF.

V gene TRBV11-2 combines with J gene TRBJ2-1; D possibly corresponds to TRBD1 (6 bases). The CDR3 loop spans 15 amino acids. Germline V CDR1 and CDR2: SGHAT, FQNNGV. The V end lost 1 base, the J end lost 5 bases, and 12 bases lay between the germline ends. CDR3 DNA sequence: TGTGCCAGCAGCTTAGGAGGGACACCTAACAATGAGCAGTTCTTC. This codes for CASSLGGTPNNEQFF.